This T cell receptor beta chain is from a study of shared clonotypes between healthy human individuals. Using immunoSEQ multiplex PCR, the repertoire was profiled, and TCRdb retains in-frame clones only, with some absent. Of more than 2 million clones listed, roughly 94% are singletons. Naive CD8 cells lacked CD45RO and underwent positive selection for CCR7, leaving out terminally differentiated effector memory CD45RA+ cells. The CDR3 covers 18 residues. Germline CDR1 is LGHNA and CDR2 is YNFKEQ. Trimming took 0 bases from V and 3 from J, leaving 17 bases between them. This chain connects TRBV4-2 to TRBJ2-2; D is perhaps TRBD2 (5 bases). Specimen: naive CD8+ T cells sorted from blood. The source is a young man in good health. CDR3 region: CASSQDPPASLDTGELFF. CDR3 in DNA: TGTGCCAGCAGCCAAGATCCCCCGGCTAGCCTCGACACCGGGGAGCTGTTTTTT.